The clone carrying this T cell receptor beta chain came up once. The antigen is not known. The data originate from a study of blood T cells in healthy people across ages. Notes on the study in general: Across the age range, TCR beta diversity per million T cells fell in a roughly linear way.

Using a J-beta primer mix together with a sample-barcoded 5' primer, a second PCR was run for roughly 6 to 11 cycles. Via MiXCR, TCRdb re-called the 5' RACE reads, giving one row per CDR3 protein. In the table there are some 860,000 distinct CDR3 sequences, more than 55% of which are singletons. The study drew donors from healthy Caucasian individuals in Russia aged about 6 to 95. Extraction yielded at least 5.5 micrograms of total RNA per sample. This CDR3 is 13 amino acids long. Trimming left V 4 bases short and J 10 bases short, with 14 bases between. The germline V gene has CDR1 SGHTA and CDR2 FQGTGA.

The chain couples TRBV7-3 to TRBJ2-1, with a possible D match to TRBD1 (5 bases). This TCR came from a middle-aged man in good health. The sample consisted of blood. CDR3: CASSSFPAGEQFF. The CDR3 DNA reads as TGTGCCAGCAGCTCTTTCCCAGCAGGGGAGCAGTTCTTC.